The 18 T cell receptor beta chains given below trace back to one sample, sequenced in a study of T cells in localized non-small cell lung cancer. Assay used: immunoSEQ multiplex PCR; TCRdb lists only in-frame clones, some missing. The sample holds 2,500 to 3,000 clones, approximately 20% seen once. The material sequenced was lung tumor tissue, taken before any cancer treatment. These receptors were collected from an older male donor with stage II squamous cell lung carcinoma.

The sample holds a few counts of this clone. The V gene is TRBV28, the J gene TRBJ1-4; 9 bases agree with TRBD1. V lost 6 bases and J lost 17; bases outside the gene matches: 10. The CDR3 covers 12 residues. Germline values: CDR1 MDHEN, CDR2 SYDVKM. This CDR3 is CASRRRDRETFF. The CDR3 DNA follows: TGTGCCAGCAGGCGGAGGGACAGGGAAACCTTTTTT.

The V and J genes are TRBV5-1 and TRBJ1-3, with D unresolved. This CDR3 comprises 14 residues. The V gene's germline CDR1 is SGHRS and CDR2 YFSETQ. The V and J ends lost 4 bases and 7 bases respectively, with 15 bases between them. This CDR3 reads CASSPDGPPNTIYF. CDR3 nucleotides: TGCGCCAGCAGCCCGGACGGACCACCCAACACCATATATTTT.

This clone has just one count. V and J are TRBV29-1 and TRBJ2-3, with TRBD1 identical over 10 bases. The CDR3 covers 16 residues. After removal of 7 bases from V and 1 base from J, the junction contained 11 bases not matched to a gene. Germline V gene lookup returns CDR1 SQVTM and CDR2 ANQGSEA. DNA of the CDR3: TGCAGCGGGCAGGGACAGGGGCGTTATGGCACAGATACGCAGTATTTT. Translation: CSGQGQGRYGTDTQYF.

The chain is built from TRBV11-3 and TRBJ2-2, with TRBD1 matching over 7 bases. This CDR3 comprises 16 residues. The junction had 6 bases not matched to a gene; V was cut back by 4 bases and J by 1 base. Germline CDR1 is SGHNT and CDR2 is YENEEA. The CDR3 region has the DNA TGTGCCAGCAGCTATATGACAGGGAGGAACACCGGGGAGCTGTTTTTT. Its protein is CASSYMTGRNTGELFF.

Within the sample, this clone is medium-sized. This sequence joins TRBV11-3 and TRBJ1-6, with D perhaps matching TRBD1 (6 bases). This CDR3 is built from 16 residues. Between the trimmed V and J ends, which lost 3 bases and 3 bases, there was a span of 12 bases. The germline CDR1 and CDR2 sequences are SGHNT and YENEEA. CDR3 sequence (DNA): TGTGCCAGCAGCTTCGGACAGACTAGCTATAATTCACCCCTCCACTTT. Amino acids: CASSFGQTSYNSPLHF.

The J gene is TRBJ1-1, the V gene TRBV19; no reliable D call. The CDR3 has 14 residues. Germline assignment: CDR1 LNHDA and CDR2 SQIVND (reference sequence). V lost 7 bases to trimming and J lost 2 bases, with 14 bases between them. The CDR3 nucleotides are TGTGCCAGTATTCGGAGGAACGGAAACACTGAAGCTTTCTTT. Translated: CASIRRNGNTEAFF.

This clone is labeled as large. The V and J genes are TRBV6-8 and TRBJ2-5; weak D call: TRBD1 (6 bases). The V gene lost 5 bases and the J gene lost 3 bases, with 13 bases spanning the gap. From germline, CDR1 is MNHGY and CDR2 SAAAGT. This CDR3 comprises 14 residues. CDR3 bases: TGTGCCAGCAGTCGGACAGAACTTAAAGAGACCCAGTACTTC. Translated, it gives CASSRTELKETQYF.

The gene calls are TRBV5-1 and TRBJ2-7, with a weak D call TRBD2 (5 bases). Trimming took 1 base from V and 0 from J, leaving 11 bases between them. Per germline, CDR1 SGHRS and CDR2 YFSETQ. The CDR3 consists of 15 residues. CDR3 sequence: CASSLNPGSSYEQYF. The CDR3, as DNA: TGCGCCAGCAGCTTGAACCCGGGGAGCTCCTACGAGCAGTACTTC.

The chain uses TRBV29-1 and TRBJ2-7, with 9 bases lining up with TRBD2. Trimming removed 4 bases from V and 4 bases from J; junction bases left unmatched: 11. CDR3 length: 15 residues. The germline V gene encodes CDR1 SQVTM and CDR2 ANQGSEA. CDR3 in amino acids: CSVAGREGTPYEQYF. In DNA, the CDR3 is TGCAGCGTTGCGGGGCGGGAGGGCACTCCATACGAGCAGTACTTC.

In this sample, this clone turned up a few times. J is TRBJ2-1 and V is TRBV6-8; 10 nucleotides match TRBD2. The J segment lost 7 bases and the V segment lost 8 bases, leaving 11 bases of the junction unmatched. This CDR3 comprises 15 residues. Germline V gene lookup returns CDR1 MNHGY and CDR2 SAAAGT. The CDR3 here is CASSSGTSEGNEQFF. The CDR3 nucleotides are TGTGCCAGCTCTTCCGGGACTAGCGAAGGAAATGAGCAGTTCTTC.

There are a few counts of this clone. This chain links TRBV28 with TRBJ2-4; D is unclear. The CDR3 is made up of 15 amino acids. V lost 5 bases and J lost 0, with 11 bases in between. Germline CDR1 and CDR2: MDHEN and SYDVKM. As DNA, the CDR3 is TGTGCCAGCAGTCCACCGGGCCTAGCCAAAAACATTCAGTACTTC. As protein: CASSPPGLAKNIQYF.

This clone counts as medium-sized. The chain uses TRBV11-3 and TRBJ2-7; the match to TRBD1 covers 7 bases. Trimming removed 5 bases from V and 2 bases from J; junction bases left unmatched: 9. Germline CDR1 and CDR2: SGHNT and YENEEA. The CDR3 runs 15 residues. The CDR3 DNA reads as TGTGCCAGCAGCACCCGCGGCCAGGGGGCCTACGAGCAGTACTTC. Its protein product is CASSTRGQGAYEQYF.

A few counts support this clone. The chain combines TRBV9 with TRBJ2-3; TRBD1 matches at 7 bases. Per the germline V gene, CDR1 is SGDLS and CDR2 is YYNGEE. The length of the CDR3 is 13 residues. J gave up 3 bases and V 7 bases, and 5 bases lay outside the gene matches. The CDR3 bases are TGTGCCAGCGGTCCGGGACAGACAGATACGCAGTATTTT. As protein: CASGPGQTDTQYF.

This clone was seen a few times. The gene calls are TRBV6-8 and TRBJ2-1; TRBD2 aligns across 10 bases. CDR1 is MNHGY, CDR2 SAAAGT, per germline. The ends lost 3 bases at V and 6 bases at J; junction bases unmatched: 5. CDR3 length equals 15 residues. CDR3 bases: TGTGCCAGCAGTTATATAGCGGGAGGCATCAATGAGCAGTTCTTC. Amino acid sequence: CASSYIAGGINEQFF.

The J gene is TRBJ2-3, the V gene TRBV19, with 16 bases aligning to TRBD2. The germline gives CDR1 LNHDA, CDR2 SQIVND (reference sequence). The V and J ends lost 4 bases and 3 bases, in that order; junction bases with no gene match: 1. The CDR3 runs to 16 residues. CDR3 region: CASSTGLAGGTDTQYF. CDR3 sequence (DNA): TGTGCCAGTAGTACGGGACTAGCGGGAGGGACAGATACGCAGTATTTT.

Relative to its sample, this clone is medium-sized (0.01 to 0.1%). This chain connects TRBV6-8 to TRBJ1-2, with TRBD1 as a possible D gene (6 bases). CDR3 length: 13 amino acids. Per germline, CDR1 MNHGY and CDR2 SAAAGT. Trimming took off 8 bases at V and 6 bases at J, with 16 bases between the two ends. CDR3 bases: TGTGCCAGCGGCCCCCTTGGACAGAATGGCTACACCTTC. It is translated as CASGPLGQNGYTF.

The V call is TRBV6-8, the J call TRBJ1-2; D is undetermined. Germline assignment: CDR1 MNHGY and CDR2 SAAAGT. V was shortened by 2 bases and J by 8 bases, with 18 bases between the two germline ends. The CDR3 has 15 residues. CDR3: CASSYAAAPWRGYTF. As DNA, the CDR3 is TGTGCCAGCAGTTACGCGGCAGCGCCCTGGCGAGGCTACACCTTC.

The chain recombines TRBV19 with TRBJ2-5; D might be TRBD2 (6 bases). Trimming cost V 3 bases and J 3 bases, with 20 bases left between them. Germline V CDR1 and CDR2: LNHDA, SQIVND (reference sequence). This CDR3 contains 17 residues. CDR3 sequence reads: CASSIKGGSGVKETQYF. The CDR3 DNA sequence: TGTGCCAGTAGTATTAAGGGTGGGTCGGGAGTCAAAGAGACCCAGTACTTC.